A few counts support the clone carrying this T cell receptor beta chain. Its matching antigen is unknown. The entry originates in a study of shared clonotypes between healthy human individuals. General study findings and limits: Sharing across a handful of donors was seen in 4.5% to 5.5% of naive CD4 clonotypes. A generally larger estimated richness was seen in naive subsets than in memory subsets.

Naive CD8 cells lacked CD45RO and underwent positive selection for CCR7, leaving out terminally differentiated effector memory CD45RA+ cells. All participating donors were Caucasian adults from Nashville, Tennessee. The protocol was immunoSEQ multiplex PCR, while the TCRdb copy is restricted to in-frame clones and leaves out a portion. The repertoire has roughly 2,000,000 clones, about 93% of them found once; the top ten carry about 1.6%. The CDR3 runs to 16 residues. The V and J ends lost 3 bases and 0 bases respectively, with 14 bases between them. Per germline, CDR1 SGHDN and CDR2 FVKESK. The chain combines TRBV14 with TRBJ1-1; perhaps TRBD1 as D (6 bases). Sequences were obtained from naive CD8+ T cells from PBMCs. This receptor was obtained from a man in his late teens or twenties in good health. Some clones in this sample may be carry-over from other donors' samples. The CDR3 protein is CASSHKQGFMNTEAFF. In nucleotides, the CDR3 is TGTGCCAGCAGCCACAAACAGGGATTCATGAACACTGAAGCTTTCTTT.